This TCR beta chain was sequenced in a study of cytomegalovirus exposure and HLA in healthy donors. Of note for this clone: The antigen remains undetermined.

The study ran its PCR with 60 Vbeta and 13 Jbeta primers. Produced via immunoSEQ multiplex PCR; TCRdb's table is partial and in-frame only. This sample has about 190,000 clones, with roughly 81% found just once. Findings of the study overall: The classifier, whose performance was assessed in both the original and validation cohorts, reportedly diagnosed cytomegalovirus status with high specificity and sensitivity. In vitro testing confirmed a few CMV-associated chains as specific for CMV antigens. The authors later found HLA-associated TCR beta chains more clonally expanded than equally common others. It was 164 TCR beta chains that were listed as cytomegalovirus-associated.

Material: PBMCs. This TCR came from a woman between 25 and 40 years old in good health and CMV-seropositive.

CDR3 in amino acids: CASSFSGSGSVGGEQFF. CDR3 DNA: TGTGCCAGCAGTTTTTCAGGTAGCGGGAGTGTCGGGGGTGAGCAGTTCTTC. This chain joins TRBV28 and TRBJ2-1, with TRBD2 matching 9 bases. CDR3 length equals 17 residues. Germline CDR1 and CDR2: MDHEN and SYDVKM. V gave up 3 bases and J gave up 9 bases; unmatched junction bases: 15.